This T cell receptor (beta chain) appears in the sequencing data of a study of blood T cell repertoires in COVID-19 (dated by TCRdb to 2018 to 2020). Study-level background: Samples from collaborators originated in the United States, Italy and Spain and spanned both the acute and convalescent phases of COVID-19. The material from the prospective study consisted of cDNA or gDNA derived from T cells, B-cell-depleted T cells, or PBMCs. Deeply sampled blood TCRbeta repertoires from subjects exposed to, actively infected with, or recovered from COVID-19 were included in the dataset. The repertoires were released in a freely available public database meant as a resource for research on the immune response to SARS-CoV-2. Samples were obtained from the ongoing ImmuneRACE study (first 160 participants) and from about 1,300 subjects provided by 6 global collaborators. A de-identified subject ID, COVID-19 status, age in years and sex were almost always included in the sample metadata. Where available, HLA class I and class II types were obtained from metadata supplied by the sample provider rather than from assay-based typing.

Each collaborating institution followed its own protocols to collect whole blood in K2EDTA tubes. For TCRbeta analysis, collaborators shipped samples as frozen whole blood, isolated PBMCs, or DNA extracted from either of those sample types. TCRbeta CDR3 regions were amplified from genomic DNA using the immunoSEQ Assay, a bias-controlled multiplex PCR. The authors' pipeline ran thus. Within the assay, amplification of reference gene primers was used to estimate how many nucleated cells each sample contained. To quantify the absolute abundance of each unique TCRbeta CDR3 rearrangement, sequence reads were collapsed and filtered. For each sample, productive Simpson clonality was calculated as the square root of Simpson's diversity index over productive rearrangements. The source is immuneACCESS, and TCRdb retained only in-frame sequences with V and J called. Part of the clones is not carried over; for the studies checked, unresolved V genes explain less than half of this, and the remainder is unexplained. The V and J calls and the clone size are those of that table, but D and trimming were determined from the DNA. This sample holds 100,000 or so clones; roughly 82% were observed only once. The ten largest account for about 11% of the sample.

Notes on this clone: Which antigen it targets is not known. No much larger clone is present one base from it, and per-base qualities are unavailable.

Results the study describes overall, beyond this receptor: The amount of clinical and demographic metadata varied by source and participant and was provided uncurated.

The receptor comes from a man between 65 and 80 years old with active or convalescent COVID-19. Sequencing was carried out using peripheral blood.

CDR3 loop: CASSPWGDEQFF. The DNA sequence is TGTGCCAGCAGCCCCTGGGGGGATGAGCAGTTCTTC. The chain is assembled from TRBV4-2 and TRBJ2-1, and possibly TRBD2, on 6 matching bases. In the germline V gene, CDR1 corresponds to LGHNA and CDR2 to YNFKEQ. V is reduced by 4 bases and J by 8 bases, leaving a spacing of 9 bases between them. From the cysteine through the phenylalanine, the CDR3 covers 12 amino acids. Only CDR3 DNA is held: 36 bases, read in frame from base 1.